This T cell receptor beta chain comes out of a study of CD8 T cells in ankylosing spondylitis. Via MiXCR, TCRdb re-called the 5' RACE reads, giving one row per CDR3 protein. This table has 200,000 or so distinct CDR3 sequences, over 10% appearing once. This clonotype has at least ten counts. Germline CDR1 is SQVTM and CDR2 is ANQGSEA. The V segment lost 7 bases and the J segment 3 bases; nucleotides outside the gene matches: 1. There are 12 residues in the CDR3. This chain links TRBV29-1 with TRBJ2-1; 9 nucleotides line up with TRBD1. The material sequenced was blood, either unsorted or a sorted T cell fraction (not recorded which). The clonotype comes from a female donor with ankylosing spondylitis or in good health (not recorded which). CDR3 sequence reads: CSATGGYNEQFF. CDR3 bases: TGCAGCGCGACAGGGGGCTACAATGAGCAGTTCTTC.